These 22 T cell receptor beta chains were all obtained from the same sample, sequenced in a study of cytomegalovirus exposure and HLA in healthy donors. The study ran its PCR with 60 Vbeta and 13 Jbeta primers. Assay: immunoSEQ multiplex PCR; the TCRdb copy retains only in-frame clones and omits some. This sample has 130,000 to 150,000 clones, with 60% to 80% found just once. The sequencing input was PBMCs. Receptors originate from a woman aged 40 to 50 in good health and CMV-seropositive.

This clone has a handful of counts. The CDR3 DNA reads as TGTGCCAGCAGCCTAATGGGGGGACGCAATGAGCAGTTCTTC. Its translation is CASSLMGGRNEQFF. This sequence joins TRBV2 and TRBJ2-1; possibly TRBD2 for D (6 bases). This CDR3 contains 14 residues. Deletions cut 6 bases from V and 6 bases from J, with 15 bases between. CDR1 SNHLY and CDR2 FYNNEI come from the germline V gene.

To note about this clone: The same CDR3 also results from other DNA sequences found in this sample. The chain links TRBV5-1 to TRBJ1-1, with D maybe TRBD1 (6 bases). The germline CDR1 and CDR2 sequences are SGHRS and YFSETQ. With 7 bases removed from V and 1 base from J, the gap between germline ends came to 11 bases. CDR3 length: 13 residues. In DNA form, the CDR3 reads TGCGCCAGCTCCTTAGGGGGGAACACTGAAGCTTTCTTT. It codes for CASSLGGNTEAFF.

The chain couples TRBV11-2 to TRBJ1-4; maybe TRBD1 (5 bases). Germline lookup yields CDR1 SGHAT and CDR2 FQNNGV. V shed 5 bases and J shed 4 bases, with 11 bases lying between them. The CDR3 has 14 amino acids. In nucleotides, the CDR3 is TGTGCCAGCAGCGGTCTGGGGCTTAATGAAAAACTGTTTTTT. It translates to CASSGLGLNEKLFF.

The chain recombines TRBV19 with TRBJ1-1; 10 bases map to TRBD1. This CDR3 has 15 residues. V dropped 8 bases and J dropped 5; count of bases not matched to a gene: 11. In germline, CDR1 is LNHDA, CDR2 SQIVND (reference sequence). In DNA, the CDR3 is TGTGCCAGTCATTGGGGACAGGGGATGGAGACTGAAGCTTTCTTT. Translating gives CASHWGQGMETEAFF.

In DNA form, the CDR3 reads TGTGCCAGCAGCTTGGAGGCAGGGGCCGGGGAGCTGTTTTTT. It encodes CASSLEAGAGELFF. The chain recombines TRBV5-4 with TRBJ2-2; maybe TRBD1 (6 bases). There are 14 residues in the CDR3. Deletions cut 0 bases from V and 6 bases from J, with 9 bases between. Germline V gene lookup returns CDR1 SGHNT and CDR2 YYREEE (reference sequence).

The V call is TRBV2, the J call TRBJ2-7; 9 nucleotides agree with TRBD1. Trimming cost V 9 bases and J 4 bases; bases outside gene matches: 7. This CDR3 region has 13 residues. CDR1 is SNHLY and CDR2 is FYNNEI in the germline V gene. CDR3 amino acids: CASWSGQGYEQYF. The DNA of the CDR3 is TGTGCCAGTTGGTCGGGACAGGGATACGAGCAGTACTTC.

This clone was observed a few times. The chain couples TRBV21-1 to TRBJ1-5; TRBD1, the table's D call, was not compared with the DNA. TRBV21-1 constitutes a pseudogene. The CDR3 totals 17 residues. The CDR3 DNA reads as TGTGCCAGCAGCAAACGAATTTGGACAGGAGTTTTGCAGCCCCAGCATTTT. Translating gives CASSKRIWTGVLQPQHF.

The J gene is TRBJ2-1, the V gene TRBV7-6; 8 bases are a match to TRBD2. The CDR3 runs 17 residues. Germline assignment: CDR1 SGHVS and CDR2 FNYEAQ. The J segment lost 4 bases and the V segment lost 0 bases, leaving 8 bases of the junction unmatched. The CDR3 reads CASSLAGRGGSYNEQFF. The DNA for the CDR3 is TGTGCCAGCAGCTTAGCGGGGCGCGGGGGGTCGTACAATGAGCAGTTCTTC.

This clone occurred once. The chain combines TRBV7-9 with TRBJ2-7, with a possible D match to TRBD1 (5 bases). In germline, CDR1 is SEHNR, CDR2 FQNEAQ (reference sequence). There are 13 residues in the CDR3. V lost 1 base and J lost 5, with 9 bases in between. CDR3 sequence: CASSLGSGNEQYF. For the CDR3, the DNA is TGTGCCAGCAGCTTAGGTTCAGGGAACGAGCAGTACTTC.

CDR3 residues: CSGGPALNTEAFF. The CDR3, as DNA: TGCAGCGGGGGGCCGGCCTTGAACACTGAAGCTTTCTTT. The chain employs TRBV29-1 and TRBJ1-1; a weak D match, TRBD1 (6 bases). The V gene's germline CDR1 is SQVTM and CDR2 ANQGSEA. The CDR3 totals 13 residues. The V gene lost 7 bases and the J gene lost 0 bases, with 12 bases spanning the gap.

CDR3 sequence: CASSQIGQGAQTAEQYF. The CDR3 region has the DNA TGTGCCAGCAGCCAAATCGGACAGGGGGCGCAGACGGCCGAGCAGTACTTC. The rearrangement joins TRBV5-4 to TRBJ2-7, with TRBD1 matching 11 bases. Germline CDR1 reads SGHNT; CDR2 reads YYREEE (reference sequence). The ends lost 4 bases at V and 6 bases at J; junction bases unmatched: 15. This CDR3 has 17 amino acids.

This clone was picked up a small number of times. V and J are TRBV19 and TRBJ1-2; tentatively, D is TRBD1 (6 bases). Germline V gene sequence: CDR1 LNHDA, CDR2 SQIVND (reference sequence). Trimming shortened V by 10 bases and J by 2 bases, and 14 bases separated the two germline ends. CDR3 length equals 13 residues. CDR3 in DNA: TGTGCCACCCGCCCGGACAGCAACTATGGCTACACCTTC. This codes for CATRPDSNYGYTF.

The V gene is TRBV9, the J gene TRBJ1-2; no firm D call. The CDR3 spans 15 residues. Trimming stripped 4 bases from V and 4 bases from J, with 17 bases between. Per the germline V gene, CDR1 is SGDLS and CDR2 is YYNGEE. This chain's CDR3 is CASSFSPAGFYGYTF. DNA for the CDR3: TGTGCCAGCAGCTTCTCCCCCGCGGGGTTCTATGGCTACACCTTC.

The V gene is TRBV2, the J gene TRBJ2-1; no definite D call. CDR1 is SNHLY, CDR2 FYNNEI, per germline. The CDR3 is 15 residues long. V was trimmed by 3 bases and J by 0 bases, leaving 9 bases between them. The CDR3 DNA follows: TGTGCCAGCAGTGAGGGCCACTTCTCCTACAATGAGCAGTTCTTC. This sequence encodes CASSEGHFSYNEQFF. The whole variable domain, filled in from reference TRBV2 and TRBJ2-1, reads EPEVTQTPSHQVTQMGQEVILRCVPISNHLYFYWYRQILGQKVEFLVSFYNNEISEKSEIFDDQFSVERPDGSNFTLKIRSTKLEDSAMYFCASSEGHFSYNEQFFGPGTRLTVL.

V and J are TRBV28 and TRBJ2-1; 7 bases line up with TRBD2. Germline CDR1 MDHEN, CDR2 SYDVKM. Trimming cost V 10 bases and J 3 bases; bases outside gene matches: 18. This CDR3 has 17 residues. The DNA for the CDR3 is TGTGCCACCGGCAGTTTATTGGTGGGGGGGAGCTACAATGAGCAGTTCTTC. Its protein is CATGSLLVGGSYNEQFF.

This clone was recorded only once. This chain links TRBV7-2 with TRBJ1-6; maybe TRBD1 (6 bases). V was trimmed by 7 bases and J by 2 bases, leaving 9 bases between them. The germline CDR1 and CDR2 sequences are SGHTA and FQGNSA. This CDR3 comprises 14 residues. The CDR3 reads CASKGDPYNSPLHF. The DNA of the CDR3 is TGTGCCAGCAAGGGGGACCCCTATAATTCACCCCTCCACTTT.

This chain uses TRBV19 with TRBJ1-6, with 12 nucleotides matching TRBD1. The junction had 5 bases not matched to a gene; V was cut back by 6 bases and J by 2 bases. This CDR3 region has 17 residues. The germline V gene encodes CDR1 LNHDA and CDR2 SQIVND (reference sequence). Here the CDR3 reads CASRPGTGGTYNSPLHF. The CDR3, as DNA: TGTGCCAGTAGGCCCGGGACAGGGGGCACCTATAATTCACCCCTCCACTTT.

The V call is TRBV2, the J call TRBJ1-4; 10 nucleotides match TRBD1. J was trimmed by 4 bases and V by 6 bases; bases with no gene match: 2. This CDR3 has 14 amino acids. Germline CDR1 SNHLY, CDR2 FYNNEI. The CDR3 sequence is CASSWDRGNEKLFF. Here the CDR3 DNA reads TGTGCCAGCAGCTGGGACAGGGGTAATGAAAAACTGTTTTTT.

The sample holds one count of this clone. The V and J genes are TRBV2 and TRBJ2-2, with a tentative D call TRBD2 (5 bases). This CDR3 region has 14 residues. Germline V lookup: CDR1 SNHLY, CDR2 FYNNEI. With 8 bases removed from V and 8 bases from J, the gap between germline ends came to 18 bases. The CDR3 spells CASEVFGGTGELFF. CDR3 coding DNA: TGTGCCAGCGAGGTTTTCGGAGGCACGGGGGAGCTGTTTTTT.

This clone was seen once. The rearrangement links TRBV5-1 to TRBJ2-7; the D gene is possibly TRBD2 (5 bases). The CDR3 is 13 residues long. V lost 4 bases to trimming and J lost 5 bases, with 13 bases between them. CDR1 SGHRS and CDR2 YFSETQ come from the germline V gene. The DNA of the CDR3 is TGCGCCAGCAGCCTGCCGGGGTCTGACGAGCAGTACTTC. The encoded protein is CASSLPGSDEQYF.

In its sample, this clone was seen a few times. This chain uses TRBV6-6 with TRBJ1-4; TRBD1 matches at 7 bases. The CDR3 spans 14 residues. CDR1 is MNHNY and CDR2 is SVGAGI in the germline V gene (reference sequence). With 4 bases clipped from V and 2 bases from J, the junction kept 1 base outside the gene matches. CDR3 sequence (DNA): TGTGCCAGCAGTTTCAGGGGGACTAATGAAAAACTGTTTTTT. This encodes CASSFRGTNEKLFF.

CDR3 amino acids: CAIRTDSSYEQYF. The DNA for the CDR3 is TGTGCCATCAGGACGGACAGCTCCTACGAGCAGTACTTC. The V call is TRBV10-3, the J call TRBJ2-7; weak D call: TRBD1 (6 bases). V lost 6 bases and J lost 0, with 9 bases in between. This CDR3 spans 13 amino acids. Germline V gene data show CDR1 as ENHRY and CDR2 as SYGVKD.